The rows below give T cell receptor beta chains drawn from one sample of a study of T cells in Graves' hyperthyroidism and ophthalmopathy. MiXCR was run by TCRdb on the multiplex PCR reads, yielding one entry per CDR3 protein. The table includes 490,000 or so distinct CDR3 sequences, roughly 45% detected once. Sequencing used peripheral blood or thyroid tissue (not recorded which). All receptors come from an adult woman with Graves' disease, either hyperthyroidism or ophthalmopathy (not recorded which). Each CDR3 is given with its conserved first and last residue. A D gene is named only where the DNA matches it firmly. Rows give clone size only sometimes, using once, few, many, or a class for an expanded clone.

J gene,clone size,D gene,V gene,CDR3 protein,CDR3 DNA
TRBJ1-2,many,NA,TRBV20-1,CSAREQGGYTF,TGCAGTGCTAGAGAGCAGGGAGGCTACACCTTC
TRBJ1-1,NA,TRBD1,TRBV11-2,CASSLAGGYVEAFF,TGTGCCAGCAGTTTGGCAGGGGGCTACGTTGAAGCTTTCTTT
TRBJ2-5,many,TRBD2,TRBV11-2,CASSFELGTTRPGTQYF,TGTGCCAGCAGCTTCGAGCTGGGGACTACACGCCCGGGGACCCAGTACTTC
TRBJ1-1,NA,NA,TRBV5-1,CASSLDSPGGEITEAFF,TGCGCCAGCAGCTTGGACAGCCCCGGAGGGGAAATAACTGAAGCTTTCTTT
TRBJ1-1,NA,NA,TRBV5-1,CASSFKNTEAFF,TGCGCCAGCAGCTTCAAGAACACTGAAGCTTTCTTT
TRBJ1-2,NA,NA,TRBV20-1,CSAGVGGALGYTF,TGCAGTGCTGGGGTGGGGGGCGCCTTGGGCTACACCTTC
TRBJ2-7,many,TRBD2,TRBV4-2,CASSSRAGVEEQYF,TGTGCCAGCAGCTCTAGAGCGGGAGTTGAAGAGCAGTACTTC
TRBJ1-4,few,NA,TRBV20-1,CSAREGEKLFF,TGCAGTGCTAGAGAGGGTGAAAAACTGTTTTTT
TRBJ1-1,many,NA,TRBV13,CASRDRKGNTEAFF,TGTGCCAGCAGAGACAGGAAGGGAAACACTGAAGCTTTCTTT
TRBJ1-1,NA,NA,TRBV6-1,CASSEGDGQNTEAFF,TGTGCCAGCAGTGAAGGCGACGGACAGAACACTGAAGCTTTCTTT
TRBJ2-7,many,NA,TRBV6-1,CASSGVQGGEQYF,TGTGCCAGCAGTGGAGTCCAGGGGGGCGAGCAGTACTTC
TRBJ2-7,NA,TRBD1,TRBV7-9,CASTPYPPGGGYEQYF,TGTGCCAGCACTCCTTACCCGCCAGGGGGTGGGTACGAGCAGTACTTC
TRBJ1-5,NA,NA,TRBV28,CANRRGADNQPQHF,TGTGCCAACAGGCGGGGGGCAGACAATCAGCCCCAGCATTTT
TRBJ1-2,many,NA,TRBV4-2,CASSQEGAYGYTF,TGTGCCAGCAGCCAAGAGGGGGCATATGGCTACACCTTC
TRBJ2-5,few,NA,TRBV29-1,CSVIRAGETQYF,TGCAGCGTAATTCGGGCAGGGGAGACCCAGTACTTC
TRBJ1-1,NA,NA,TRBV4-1,CASSQDSGRDDLFF,TGCGCCAGCAGCCAAGATTCGGGCAGGGATGACCTTTTCTTT
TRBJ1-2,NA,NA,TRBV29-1,CSVLGSSGTGGYTF,TGCAGCGTCTTGGGATCGTCCGGGACGGGTGGCTACACCTTC
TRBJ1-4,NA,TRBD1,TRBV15,CATEYDRDTNEKLFF,TGTGCCACCGAGTATGACAGGGACACTAATGAAAAACTGTTTTTT
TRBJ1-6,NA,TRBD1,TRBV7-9,CASSLVGTGRQSPLHF,TGTGCCAGCAGCTTAGTGGGGACAGGGCGGCAATCACCCCTCCACTTT
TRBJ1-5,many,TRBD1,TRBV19,CASSITGAGQPQHF,TGTGCCAGTAGTATCACAGGGGCGGGACAGCCCCAGCATTTT
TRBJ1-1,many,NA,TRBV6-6,CASRRTASMNTEAFF,TGTGCCAGCAGAAGGACAGCCAGCATGAACACTGAAGCTTTCTTT
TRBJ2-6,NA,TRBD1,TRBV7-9,CASSLGTGEAF,TGTGCCAGCAGCCTCGGGACAGGTGAAGCTTTC
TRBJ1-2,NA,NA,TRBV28,CASSLLDSYGYGYTF,TGTGCCAGCAGTTTATTGGACAGCTACGGGTATGGCTACACCTTC
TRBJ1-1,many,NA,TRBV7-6,CASSPGVGLLNTEAFF,TGTGCCAGCAGCCCAGGGGTGGGGCTCTTGAACACTGAAGCTTTCTTT
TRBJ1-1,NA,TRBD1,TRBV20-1,CSAGTGGATEAFF,TGCAGTGCTGGTACAGGGGGCGCGACTGAAGCTTTCTTT
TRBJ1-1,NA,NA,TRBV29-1,CSSLEGNTEAFF,TGCAGCAGCTTAGAAGGGAACACTGAAGCTTTCTTT
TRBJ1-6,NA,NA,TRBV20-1,CSATWGGYNSPLHF,TGCAGTGCTACTTGGGGGGGATATAATTCACCCCTCCACTTT
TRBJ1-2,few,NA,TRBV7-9,CASRAGKIYGYTF,TGTGCCAGCAGGGCAGGCAAAATCTATGGCTACACCTTC
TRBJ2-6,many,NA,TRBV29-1,CSVDLDSGANVLTF,TGCAGCGTTGACCTAGACTCTGGGGCCAACGTCCTGACTTTC
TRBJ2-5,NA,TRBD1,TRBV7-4,CASSPRGDRDNETQYF,TGTGCCAGCAGCCCCCGCGGGGACAGGGATAACGAGACCCAGTACTTC
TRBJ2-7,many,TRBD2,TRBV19,CASSPRTSIYEQYF,TGTGCCAGTAGTCCTCGGACTAGCATCTACGAGCAGTACTTC
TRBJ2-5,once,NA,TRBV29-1,CSVSGYGTQYF,TGCAGCGTCTCCGGGTACGGGACCCAGTACTTC
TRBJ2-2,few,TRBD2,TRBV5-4,CASSSLAGGMNTGELFF,TGTGCCAGCAGCTCTCTAGCGGGAGGGATGAACACCGGGGAGCTGTTTTTT
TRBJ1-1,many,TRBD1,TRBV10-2,CASSQMTGGLGEAFF,TGCGCCAGCAGCCAAATGACAGGGGGCCTTGGTGAAGCTTTCTTT
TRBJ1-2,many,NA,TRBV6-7,CASKTETYGYTF,TGTGCCAGCAAGACAGAGACCTATGGCTACACCTTC
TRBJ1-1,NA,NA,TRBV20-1,CSARNRAAYTEAFF,TGCAGTGCTAGAAATCGCGCCGCATACACTGAAGCTTTCTTT
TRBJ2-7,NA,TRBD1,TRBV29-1,CSVVSGTVKSEQYF,TGCAGCGTTGTATCCGGGACAGTGAAATCCGAGCAGTACTTC
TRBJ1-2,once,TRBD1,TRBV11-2,CASSPGGLGYGYTF,TGTGCCAGCAGCCCAGGGGGGCTCGGGTATGGCTACACCTTC
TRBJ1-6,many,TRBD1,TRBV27,CASSLEDRGTPLHF,TGTGCCAGCAGTTTGGAGGACAGGGGTACACCCCTCCACTTT
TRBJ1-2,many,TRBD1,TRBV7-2,CASSQRQGASYTF,TGTGCCAGCAGCCAGCGACAGGGGGCCAGCTACACCTTC
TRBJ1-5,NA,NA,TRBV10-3,CAISERRGDQPQHF,TGTGCCATCAGTGAAAGACGGGGGGATCAGCCCCAGCATTTT
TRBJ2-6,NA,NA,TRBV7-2,CASSLAARTYVLTF,TGTGCCAGCAGCTTAGCAGCGAGGACCTACGTCCTGACTTTC
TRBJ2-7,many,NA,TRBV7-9,CASSLGLTGQYF,TGTGCCAGCAGCTTAGGTTTGACCGGGCAGTACTTC
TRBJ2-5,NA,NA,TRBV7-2,CASSFYICSARRPGTRGETQYF,NA
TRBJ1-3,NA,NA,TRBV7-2,CASRPFAGVGNTIYF,TGTGCCAGCAGGCCATTCGCAGGGGTCGGAAACACCATATATTTT
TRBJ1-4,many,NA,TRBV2,CASSEIFGQGREKLFF,TGTGCCAGCAGTGAAATCTTTGGGCAGGGTCGGGAAAAACTGTTTTTT
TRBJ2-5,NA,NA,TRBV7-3,CASSLMGGAETQYF,TGTGCCAGCAGCTTAATGGGGGGCGCAGAGACCCAGTACTTC
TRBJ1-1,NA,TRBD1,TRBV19,CASSATGGTEAFF,TGTGCCAGTAGTGCGACAGGGGGGACTGAAGCTTTCTTT
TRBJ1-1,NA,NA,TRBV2,CASSDGLGDTEAFF,TGTGCCAGCAGTGATGGCTTGGGCGACACTGAAGCTTTCTTT
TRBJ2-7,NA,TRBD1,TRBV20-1,CSATYFGTGVHEQYF,TGCAGTGCAACATACTTCGGGACAGGGGTCCACGAGCAGTACTTC
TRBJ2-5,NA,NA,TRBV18,CASSKGLQETQYF,TGTGCCAGCTCAAAGGGACTGCAAGAGACCCAGTACTTC
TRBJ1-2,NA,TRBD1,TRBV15,CATSRGQGYGYTF,TGTGCCACCAGCAGAGGACAGGGCTATGGCTACACCTTC
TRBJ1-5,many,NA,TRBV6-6,CASTPTGDQPQHF,TGTGCCAGCACCCCAACGGGGGATCAGCCCCAGCATTTT
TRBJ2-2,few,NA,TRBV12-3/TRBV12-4,CASRVAGQMNTGELFF,TGTGCCAGCCGGGTCGCCGGACAGATGAACACCGGGGAGCTGTTTTTT
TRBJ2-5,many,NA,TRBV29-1,CSGLHLGGLETQYF,TGCAGCGGCTTACACCTTGGGGGCTTGGAGACCCAGTACTTC
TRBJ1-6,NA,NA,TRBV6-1,CASSRDRIIIGNSPLHF,TGTGCCAGCAGCCGCGACAGGATAATAATAGGGAATTCACCCCTCCACTTT